This is a list of T cell receptor beta chains from one sample in a study of shared clonotypes between healthy human individuals. Some clones are missing from TCRdb's copy, which holds only in-frame ones; the method was immunoSEQ multiplex PCR. The sample carries millions of clones, under 95% recorded once. The sample consisted of naive CD8+ T cells from PBMCs. All receptors come from a man between 18 and 35 years old in good health. Some clones in this sample may be carry-over from other donors' samples. CDR3s include the opening cysteine and the closing phenylalanine or tryptophan. A D gene is named only where the DNA matches it firmly. Clone size is shown for a subset of rows, as once, few, many or a class of expanded clone.

V: TRBV28
J: TRBJ1-1
size: .
D: TRBD1
DNA: TGTGCCAGCAGTTTATGGAGGGGGCCGAACACTGAAGCTTTCTTT
CDR3: CASSLWRGPNTEAFF

V: TRBV6-6
J: TRBJ2-7
size: .
D: .
DNA: TGTGCCAGCAGTTACCGGACACCCTCCTACGAGCAGTACTTC
CDR3: CASSYRTPSYEQYF

V: TRBV30
J: TRBJ2-7
size: .
D: .
DNA: TGTGCCTGGAGTGGAGGAGGGGGCTACGAGCAGTACTTC
CDR3: CAWSGGGGYEQYF

V: TRBV5-1
J: TRBJ2-7
size: .
D: .
DNA: TGCGCCAGCAGCTTTTCGGACAGCTACGAGCAGTACTTC
CDR3: CASSFSDSYEQYF

V: TRBV28
J: TRBJ2-7
size: .
D: .
DNA: TGTGCCAGCAGTTCCTGGGACCGCGAGGTGGAGCAGTACTTC
CDR3: CASSSWDREVEQYF

V: TRBV5-4
J: TRBJ1-4
size: .
D: .
DNA: TGTGCCAGCAGCGCTACGCATGAGGAAAAACTGTTTTTT
CDR3: CASSATHEEKLFF

V: TRBV4-1
J: TRBJ2-1
size: .
D: TRBD2
DNA: TGCGCCAGCAGCCAAGTTTACCCATCGACTAGCGGCTTCTACAATGAGCAGTTCTTC
CDR3: CASSQVYPSTSGFYNEQFF

V: TRBV4-3
J: TRBJ1-1
size: once
D: .
DNA: TGCGCCAGCAGCCACACTGTCAGGGGTCGGAACACTGAAGCTTTCTTT
CDR3: CASSHTVRGRNTEAFF

V: TRBV10-3
J: TRBJ2-1
size: .
D: TRBD2
DNA: TGTGCCATTGGCTGGACTAGTAGCAATGAGCAGTTCTTC
CDR3: CAIGWTSSNEQFF

V: TRBV28
J: TRBJ2-1
size: once
D: TRBD2
DNA: TGTGCGACCACACGGGGCGGGAGGGTTTACAATGAGCAGTTCTTC
CDR3: CATTRGGRVYNEQFF

V: TRBV28
J: TRBJ1-4
size: .
D: .
DNA: TGTGCCAGCAGTACACAGGGTAATGAAAAACTGTTTTTT
CDR3: CASSTQGNEKLFF

V: TRBV29-1
J: TRBJ2-3
size: .
D: .
DNA: TGCAGCGTTGTGGGGGTCGTAGTGTCGGGAGATACGCAGTATTTT
CDR3: CSVVGVVVSGDTQYF

V: TRBV27
J: TRBJ2-5
size: .
D: TRBD2
DNA: TGTGCCACCTCCCCAGCGGGAGTGGTATGGGAGACCCAGTACTTC
CDR3: CATSPAGVVWETQYF

V: TRBV29-1
J: TRBJ1-3
size: .
D: .
DNA: TGCAGCGTTGAAGATGAAGGTCCCTCTGGAAACACCATATATTTT
CDR3: CSVEDEGPSGNTIYF

V: TRBV9
J: TRBJ2-1
size: .
D: TRBD1
DNA: TGTGCCAGCAGCGGTTCCCGGGACAGCTACAATGAGCAGTTCTTC
CDR3: CASSGSRDSYNEQFF

V: TRBV5-6
J: TRBJ2-2
size: .
D: TRBD2
DNA: TGTGCCAGCAGCCTGGGACTAGCGGAGAACACCGGGGAGCTGTTTTTT
CDR3: CASSLGLAENTGELFF

V: TRBV7-8
J: TRBJ2-3
size: .
D: .
DNA: TGTGCCAGCAGCTTAGAGGGGGTTTCGCAGTATTTT
CDR3: CASSLEGVSQYF

V: TRBV19
J: TRBJ2-7
size: once
D: TRBD1
DNA: TGTGCCAGTAGTTCGCAAAGGACAGGCGACGAGCAGTACTTC
CDR3: CASSSQRTGDEQYF

V: TRBV6-5
J: TRBJ2-3
size: .
D: .
DNA: TGTGCCAGCAGTTACTCCGGGGGACGCGCGGATACGCAGTATTTT
CDR3: CASSYSGGRADTQYF

V: TRBV27
J: TRBJ2-7
size: .
D: TRBD2
DNA: TGTGCCAGCAGTTACGGGAGGAGCTCCTACGAGCAGTACTTC
CDR3: CASSYGRSSYEQYF

V: TRBV7-8
J: TRBJ1-1
size: few
D: TRBD1
DNA: TGTGCCAGCAGCCAGGACAGGGGAGGAACTGAAGCTTTCTTT
CDR3: CASSQDRGGTEAFF

V: TRBV6-6
J: TRBJ1-2
size: .
D: .
DNA: TGTGCCAGCAGTTACTCGGACAGACTAAACTATGGCTACACCTTC
CDR3: CASSYSDRLNYGYTF

V: TRBV28
J: TRBJ1-5
size: .
D: .
DNA: TGTGCCAGCAGACAGAGGGTAAGCAATCAGCCCCAGCATTTT
CDR3: CASRQRVSNQPQHF

V: TRBV19
J: TRBJ2-1
size: .
D: TRBD2
DNA: TGTGCCAGTAGTATTGGGGCTAGCGGGAGGGGGGTGTCCTACAATGAGCAGTTCTTC
CDR3: CASSIGASGRGVSYNEQFF

V: TRBV27
J: TRBJ2-1
size: few
D: .
DNA: TGTGCCAGCAGTTCCACTCAGGGCGAGCAGTTCTTC
CDR3: CASSSTQGEQFF

V: TRBV27
J: TRBJ2-7
size: .
D: .
DNA: TGTGCCAGCAGTTTATCTGACTACGAGCAGTACTTC
CDR3: CASSLSDYEQYF

V: TRBV20-1
J: TRBJ2-7
size: .
D: .
DNA: TGCAGTGCTTTACGGCCCGAGCAGTACTTC
CDR3: CSALRPEQYF

V: TRBV4-1
J: TRBJ1-3
size: .
D: .
DNA: TGCGCCAGCAGCCAAGACCCAGGGACACACTCTGGAAACACCATATATTTT
CDR3: CASSQDPGTHSGNTIYF

V: TRBV29-1
J: TRBJ2-2
size: .
D: .
DNA: TGCAGCGTTGATCTGGGACGGTACACCGGGGAGCTGTTTTTT
CDR3: CSVDLGRYTGELFF

V: TRBV6-5
J: TRBJ2-2
size: .
D: TRBD2
DNA: TGTGCCAGCAGTTACGTAAGCGGGATCGCCGGGGAGCTGTTTTTT
CDR3: CASSYVSGIAGELFF

V: TRBV29-1
J: TRBJ1-2
size: .
D: .
DNA: TGCAGCTCTGACCTGTCGGGATTC
CDR3: CSSDLSGF

V: TRBV5-6
J: TRBJ1-1
size: few
D: .
DNA: TGTGCCAGCAGCTTGGTCGCCAACACTGAAGCTTTCTTT
CDR3: CASSLVANTEAFF

V: TRBV4-1
J: TRBJ1-4
size: .
D: .
DNA: TGCGCCAGCAGCCCACCCGTGGGGACCACTAATGAAAAACTGTTTTTT
CDR3: CASSPPVGTTNEKLFF

V: TRBV18
J: TRBJ2-3
size: .
D: .
DNA: TGTGCCAGCTCACCCGTTCCGTCGGGTGGAGGGGCAGATACGCAGTATTTT
CDR3: CASSPVPSGGGADTQYF

V: TRBV7-9
J: TRBJ2-5
size: .
D: .
DNA: TGTGCCAGCAGCTTAGCACGACAGCCCCAAGAGACCCAGTACTTC
CDR3: CASSLARQPQETQYF

V: TRBV10-3
J: TRBJ2-3
size: .
D: TRBD2
DNA: TGTGCCATCAGTGAATTCGGTCAGCGGGAGGTGGGGGATACGCAGTATTTT
CDR3: CAISEFGQREVGDTQYF

V: TRBV2
J: TRBJ2-7
size: .
D: .
DNA: TGTGCCACATCCGGGGGGTTTACACAGGGACCCTACGAGCAGTACTTC
CDR3: CATSGGFTQGPYEQYF

V: TRBV6-5
J: TRBJ1-1
size: .
D: .
DNA: TGTGCCAGCAGCCACGGACAGTACTTGAACACTGAAGCTTTCTTT
CDR3: CASSHGQYLNTEAFF

V: TRBV7-8
J: TRBJ1-5
size: few
D: TRBD1
DNA: TGTGCCAGCAGTTTGGACAGGGGGCTGGATCAGCCCCAGCATTTT
CDR3: CASSLDRGLDQPQHF

V: TRBV7-6
J: TRBJ2-1
size: once
D: TRBD1
DNA: TGTGCCAGCAGCTTGACAGGGGGACACAATGAGCAGTTCTTC
CDR3: CASSLTGGHNEQFF

V: TRBV5-6
J: TRBJ2-7
size: .
D: .
DNA: TGTGCCAGCAGTTCCCTCCCGACAGGTGTGGATGAGCAGTACTTC
CDR3: CASSSLPTGVDEQYF

V: TRBV4-1
J: TRBJ2-3
size: .
D: TRBD2
DNA: TGCGCCAGTAGCGGGAGGGACACAGATACGCAGTATTTT
CDR3: CASSGRDTDTQYF

V: TRBV9
J: TRBJ2-1
size: .
D: .
DNA: TGTGCCAGCAGCGTAACTCGTAGCCCTCCGAGGGGGAATGAGCAGTTCTTC
CDR3: CASSVTRSPPRGNEQFF

V: TRBV5-1
J: TRBJ1-1
size: .
D: .
DNA: TGCGCCAGCAGCTTGGTAGGGGTAGGAGGGGCAACTGAAGCTTTCTTT
CDR3: CASSLVGVGGATEAFF

V: TRBV7-8
J: TRBJ2-7
size: .
D: .
DNA: TGTGCCAGCAGCGCCGGGCAACACGGTGAAGATCCCTACGAGCAGTACTTC
CDR3: CASSAGQHGEDPYEQYF

V: TRBV21-1
J: TRBJ2-7
size: .
D: .
DNA: TGTGCCAGCCGCAAGTGCTTGACTAGCGGGAGGGCCTTCCATTTTAAGCACTTC
CDR3: CASRKCLTSGRAFHFKHF

V: TRBV30
J: TRBJ1-2
size: once
D: .
DNA: TGTGCCTGGAGTTTCACCGCGTCCTATGGCTACACCTTC
CDR3: CAWSFTASYGYTF

V: TRBV4-1
J: TRBJ1-6
size: .
D: .
DNA: TGCGCCAGCAGCCAAGATAGTCGAAGGGAGGTAAATTCACCCCTCCACTTT
CDR3: CASSQDSRREVNSPLHF

V: TRBV18
J: TRBJ1-1
size: .
D: .
DNA: TGTGCCAGCTCACCCCCAAGGCTCACTGAAGCTTTCTTT
CDR3: CASSPPRLTEAFF

V: TRBV10-3
J: TRBJ2-3
size: .
D: .
DNA: TGTGCCATCGGTGGCTTGGGGGGCCCAGATACGCAGTATTTT
CDR3: CAIGGLGGPDTQYF

V: TRBV27
J: TRBJ2-7
size: .
D: TRBD1
DNA: TGTGCCAGCAGTTTATCGGTTGGGACAGTGATCTACGAGCAGTACTTC
CDR3: CASSLSVGTVIYEQYF

V: TRBV7-9
J: TRBJ1-3
size: .
D: .
DNA: TGTGCCAGCAGCTTAGCTGGGTTGAGTAACACCATATATTTT
CDR3: CASSLAGLSNTIYF

V: TRBV29-1
J: TRBJ2-5
size: .
D: TRBD2
DNA: TGCAGCGTTGAAGATGGGGGGGTAAGGGCGGGCCAAGAGACCCAGTACTTC
CDR3: CSVEDGGVRAGQETQYF

V: TRBV27
J: TRBJ2-4
size: .
D: .
DNA: TGTGCCAGCAGTCAGGGAACACTAGCCAAAAACATTCAGTACTTC
CDR3: CASSQGTLAKNIQYF

V: TRBV2
J: TRBJ2-7
size: .
D: .
DNA: TGTGCCAGCAGTGAGGGCGGCAAAGGGTACGAGCAGTACTTC
CDR3: CASSEGGKGYEQYF

V: TRBV29-1
J: TRBJ2-3
size: .
D: TRBD2
DNA: TGCAGCGTCAGAGGACTAGCGGGACTGGGAGATACGCAGTATTTT
CDR3: CSVRGLAGLGDTQYF

V: TRBV27
J: TRBJ2-7
size: .
D: TRBD1
DNA: TGTGCCAGCAGCCCCACAGGGGGTGCCTACGAGCAGTACTTC
CDR3: CASSPTGGAYEQYF

V: TRBV28
J: TRBJ2-7
size: .
D: TRBD1
DNA: TGTGCCAGCAGTCAAGTCAGGGATAGGGGGCCATACGAGCAGTACTTC
CDR3: CASSQVRDRGPYEQYF